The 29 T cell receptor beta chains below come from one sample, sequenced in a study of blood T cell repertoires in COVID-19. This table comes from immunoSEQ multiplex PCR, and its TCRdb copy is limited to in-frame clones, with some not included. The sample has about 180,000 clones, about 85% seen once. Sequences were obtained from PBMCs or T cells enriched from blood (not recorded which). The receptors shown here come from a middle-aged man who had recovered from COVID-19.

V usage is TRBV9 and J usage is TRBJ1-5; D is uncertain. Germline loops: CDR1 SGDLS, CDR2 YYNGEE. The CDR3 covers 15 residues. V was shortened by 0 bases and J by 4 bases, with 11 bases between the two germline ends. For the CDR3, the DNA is TGTGCCAGCAGCGTAGGGGGAGGGTGGAATCAGCCCCAGCATTTT. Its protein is CASSVGGGWNQPQHF.

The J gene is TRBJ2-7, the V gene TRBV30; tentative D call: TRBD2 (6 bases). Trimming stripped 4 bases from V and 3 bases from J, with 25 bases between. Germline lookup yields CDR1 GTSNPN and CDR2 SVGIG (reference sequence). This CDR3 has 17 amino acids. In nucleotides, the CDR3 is TGTGCCTGGACTATGGCGGGGCCAAATTTTTCAGGCTACGAGCAGTACTTC. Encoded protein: CAWTMAGPNFSGYEQYF. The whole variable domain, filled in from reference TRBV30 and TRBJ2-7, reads SQTIHQWPATLVQPVGSPLSLECTVEGTSNPNLYWYRQAAGRGLQLLFYSVGIGQISSEVPQNLSASRPQDRQFILSSKKLLLSDSGFYLCAWTMAGPNFSGYEQYFGPGTRLTVT.

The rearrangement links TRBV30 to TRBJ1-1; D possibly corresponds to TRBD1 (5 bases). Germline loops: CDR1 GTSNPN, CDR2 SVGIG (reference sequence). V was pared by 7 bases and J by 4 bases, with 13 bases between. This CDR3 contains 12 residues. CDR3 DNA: TGTGCCTACCGGTGGGGGGGCACTGAAGCTTTCTTT. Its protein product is CAYRWGGTEAFF.

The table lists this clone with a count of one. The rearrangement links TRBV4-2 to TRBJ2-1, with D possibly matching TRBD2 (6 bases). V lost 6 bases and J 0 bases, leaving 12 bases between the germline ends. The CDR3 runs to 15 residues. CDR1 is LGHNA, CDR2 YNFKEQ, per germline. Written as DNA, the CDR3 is TGTGCCAGCAGGGAGGGATCTAGCTCCTACAATGAGCAGTTCTTC. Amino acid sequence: CASREGSSSYNEQFF.

The CDR3: CASRPTVSYGYTF. CDR3 coding DNA: TGTGCCAGCAGGCCCACAGTATCCTATGGCTACACCTTC. V gene TRBV7-9 combines with J gene TRBJ1-2, with unresolved D. Trimming stripped 6 bases from V and 4 bases from J, with 12 bases between. This CDR3 contains 13 residues. Germline lookup yields CDR1 SEHNR and CDR2 FQNEAQ (reference sequence).

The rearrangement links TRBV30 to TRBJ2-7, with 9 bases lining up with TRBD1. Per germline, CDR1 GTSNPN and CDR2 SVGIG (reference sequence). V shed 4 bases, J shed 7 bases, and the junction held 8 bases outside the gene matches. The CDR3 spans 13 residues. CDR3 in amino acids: CAWTRDRAQEQYF. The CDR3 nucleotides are TGTGCCTGGACCCGGGACAGGGCCCAGGAGCAGTACTTC.

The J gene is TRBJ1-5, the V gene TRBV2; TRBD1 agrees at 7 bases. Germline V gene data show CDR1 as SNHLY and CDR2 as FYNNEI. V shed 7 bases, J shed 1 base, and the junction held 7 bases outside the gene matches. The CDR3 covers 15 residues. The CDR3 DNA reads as TGTGCCAGCAAATTAACGACAGGGAGCAATCAGCCCCAGCATTTT. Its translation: CASKLTTGSNQPQHF.

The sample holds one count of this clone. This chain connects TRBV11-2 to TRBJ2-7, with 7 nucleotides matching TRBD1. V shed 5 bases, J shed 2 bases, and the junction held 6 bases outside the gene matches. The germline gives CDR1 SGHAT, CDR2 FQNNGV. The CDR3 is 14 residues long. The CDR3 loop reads CASSPTGTAYEQYF. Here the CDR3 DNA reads TGTGCCAGCAGCCCGACCGGGACAGCCTACGAGCAGTACTTC.

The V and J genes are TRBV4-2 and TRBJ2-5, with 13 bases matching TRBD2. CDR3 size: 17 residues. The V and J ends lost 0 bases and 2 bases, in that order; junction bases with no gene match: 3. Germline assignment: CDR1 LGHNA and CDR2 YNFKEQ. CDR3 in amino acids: CASSQEPGLAGQETQYF. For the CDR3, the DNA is TGTGCCAGCAGCCAAGAACCGGGACTAGCGGGACAAGAGACCCAGTACTTC.

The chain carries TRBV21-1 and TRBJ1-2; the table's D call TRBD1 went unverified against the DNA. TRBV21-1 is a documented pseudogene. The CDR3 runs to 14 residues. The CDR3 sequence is CASSRDRDRYGYTF. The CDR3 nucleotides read TGTGCCAGCAGCCGGGACAGGGACAGATATGGCTACACCTTC.

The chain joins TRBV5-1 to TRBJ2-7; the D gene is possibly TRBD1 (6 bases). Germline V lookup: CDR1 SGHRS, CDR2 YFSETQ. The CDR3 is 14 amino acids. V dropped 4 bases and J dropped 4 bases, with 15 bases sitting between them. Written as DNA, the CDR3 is TGCGCCAGCAGCCCGCCGGGACAAGGATACGAGCAGTACTTC. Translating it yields CASSPPGQGYEQYF.

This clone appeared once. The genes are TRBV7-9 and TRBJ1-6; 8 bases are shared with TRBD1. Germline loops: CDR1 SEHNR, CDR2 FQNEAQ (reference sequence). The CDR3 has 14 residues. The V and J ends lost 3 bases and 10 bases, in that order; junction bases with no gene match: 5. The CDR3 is CASSLGQASSPLHF. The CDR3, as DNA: TGTGCCAGCAGCTTGGGACAGGCGAGCTCACCCCTCCACTTT.

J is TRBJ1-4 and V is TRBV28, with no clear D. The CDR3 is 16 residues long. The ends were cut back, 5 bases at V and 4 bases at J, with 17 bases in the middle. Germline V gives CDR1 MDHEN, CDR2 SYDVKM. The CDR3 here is CASSPRTLSGNEKLFF. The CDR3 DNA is TGTGCCAGCAGTCCTCGGACTCTTAGCGGTAATGAAAAACTGTTTTTT.

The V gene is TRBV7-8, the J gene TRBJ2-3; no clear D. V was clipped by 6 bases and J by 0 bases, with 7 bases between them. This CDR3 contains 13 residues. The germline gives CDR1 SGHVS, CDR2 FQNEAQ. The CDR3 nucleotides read TGTGCCAGCAGTTCACATAGCACAGATACGCAGTATTTT. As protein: CASSSHSTDTQYF. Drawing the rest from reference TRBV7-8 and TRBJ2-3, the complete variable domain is GAGVSQSPRYKVAKRGQDVALRCDPISGHVSLFWYQQALGQGPEFLTYFQNEAQLDKSGLPSDRFFAERPEGSVSTLKIQRTQQEDSAVYLCASSSHSTDTQYFGPGTRLTVL.

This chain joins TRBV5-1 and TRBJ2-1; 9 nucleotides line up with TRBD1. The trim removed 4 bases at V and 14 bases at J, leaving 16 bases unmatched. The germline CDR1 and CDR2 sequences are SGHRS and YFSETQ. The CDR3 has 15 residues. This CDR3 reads CASSAQAVYRDREFF. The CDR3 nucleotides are TGCGCCAGCAGCGCCCAGGCCGTGTACCGGGACAGGGAGTTCTTC.

As DNA, the CDR3 is TGTGCCAGCAGCTACTGGAGGGGCGAGCAGTACTTC. As protein: CASSYWRGEQYF. The chain links TRBV12-3 or TRBV12-4 to TRBJ2-7; the D gene is possibly TRBD2 (6 bases). This CDR3 region has 12 residues. V lost 6 bases and J 6 bases, leaving 12 bases between the germline ends.

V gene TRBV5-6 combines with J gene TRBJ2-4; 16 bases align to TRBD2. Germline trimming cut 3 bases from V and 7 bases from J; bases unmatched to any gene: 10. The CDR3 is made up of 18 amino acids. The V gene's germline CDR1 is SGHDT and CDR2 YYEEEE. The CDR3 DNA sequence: TGTGCCAGCAGCTCGGGACTAGCGGGAGGGCCGGCGTTGAACATTCAGTACTTC. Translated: CASSSGLAGGPALNIQYF.

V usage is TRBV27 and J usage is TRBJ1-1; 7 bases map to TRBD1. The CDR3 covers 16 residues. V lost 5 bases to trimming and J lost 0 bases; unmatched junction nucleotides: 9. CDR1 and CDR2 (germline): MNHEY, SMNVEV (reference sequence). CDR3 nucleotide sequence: TGTGCCAGCAGTCGCCGACAGGGTGGGGTGAACACTGAAGCTTTCTTT. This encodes CASSRRQGGVNTEAFF.

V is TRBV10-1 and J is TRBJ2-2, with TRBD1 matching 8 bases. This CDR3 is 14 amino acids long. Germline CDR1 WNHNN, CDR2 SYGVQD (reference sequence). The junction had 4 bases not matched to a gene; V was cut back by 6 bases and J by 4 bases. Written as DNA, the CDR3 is TGCGCCAGCAGGGAAGGACAGGGCACCGGGGAGCTGTTTTTT. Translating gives CASREGQGTGELFF.

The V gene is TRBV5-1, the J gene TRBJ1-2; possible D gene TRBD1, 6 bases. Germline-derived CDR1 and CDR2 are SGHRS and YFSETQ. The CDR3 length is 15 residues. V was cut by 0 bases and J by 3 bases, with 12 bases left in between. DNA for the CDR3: TGCGCCAGCAGCTTGGAAACGGGGGGCGACTATGGCTACACCTTC. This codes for CASSLETGGDYGYTF.

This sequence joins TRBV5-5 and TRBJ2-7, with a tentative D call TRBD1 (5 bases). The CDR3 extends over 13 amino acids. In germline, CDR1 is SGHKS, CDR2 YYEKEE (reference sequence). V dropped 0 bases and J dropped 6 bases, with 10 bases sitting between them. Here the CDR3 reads CASSLGQGSEQYF. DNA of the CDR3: TGTGCCAGCAGCTTGGGGCAGGGCAGCGAGCAGTACTTC. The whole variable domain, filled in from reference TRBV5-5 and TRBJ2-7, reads DAGVTQSPTHLIKTRGQQVTLRCSPISGHKSVSWYQQVLGQGPQFIFQYYEKEERGRGNFPDRFSARQFPNYSSELNVNALLLGDSALYLCASSLGQGSEQYFGPGTRLTVT.

CDR3 DNA: TGTGCCAGCAGACCGGGTGGGAACACCGGGGAGCTGTTTTTT. Translated, it gives CASRPGGNTGELFF. The chain is built from TRBV5-4 and TRBJ2-2; D gene unclear. The CDR3 is 14 residues long. Looked up from germline, CDR1 is SGHNT and CDR2 is YYREEE (reference sequence). Between the trimmed V and J ends, which lost 5 bases and 1 base, there was a span of 9 bases.

CDR3 in DNA: TGTGCCAGTAAACGGGAGGGCCAGGTTGCCGGGGAGCTGTTTTTT. This codes for CASKREGQVAGELFF. The chain carries TRBV19 and TRBJ2-2; 8 bases map to TRBD2. Trimming took 7 bases from V and 6 from J; bases not matched to a gene: 10. The CDR3 runs 15 residues. The germline V gene encodes CDR1 LNHDA and CDR2 SQIVND (reference sequence).

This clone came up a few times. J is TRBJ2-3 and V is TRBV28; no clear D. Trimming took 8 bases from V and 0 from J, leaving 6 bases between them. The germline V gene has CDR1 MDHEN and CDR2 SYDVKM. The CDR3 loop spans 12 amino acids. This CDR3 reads CASVRSTDTQYF. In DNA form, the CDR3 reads TGTGCCAGCGTACGGAGCACAGATACGCAGTATTTT.

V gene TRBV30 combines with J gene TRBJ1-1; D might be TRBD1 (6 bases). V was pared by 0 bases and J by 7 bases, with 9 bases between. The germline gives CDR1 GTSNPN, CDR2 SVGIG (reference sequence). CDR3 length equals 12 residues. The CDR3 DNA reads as TGTGCCTGGAGTGTACAGGGATATGAAGCTTTCTTT. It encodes CAWSVQGYEAFF.

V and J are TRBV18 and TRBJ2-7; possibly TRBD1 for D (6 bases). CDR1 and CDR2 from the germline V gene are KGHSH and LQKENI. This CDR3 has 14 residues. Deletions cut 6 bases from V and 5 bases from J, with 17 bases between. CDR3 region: CASSPQGSGDEQYF. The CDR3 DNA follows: TGTGCCAGCTCGCCGCAGGGGAGCGGTGACGAGCAGTACTTC. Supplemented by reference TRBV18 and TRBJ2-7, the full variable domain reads NAGVMQNPRHLVRRRGQEARLRCSPMKGHSHVYWYRQLPEEGLKFMVYLQKENIIDESGMPKERFSAEFPKEGPSILRIQQVVRGDSAAYFCASSPQGSGDEQYFGPGTRLTVT.

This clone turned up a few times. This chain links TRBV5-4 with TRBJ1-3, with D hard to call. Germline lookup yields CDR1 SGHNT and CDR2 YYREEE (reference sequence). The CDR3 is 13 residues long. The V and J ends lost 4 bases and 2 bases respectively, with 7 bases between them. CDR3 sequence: CASSLRAGNTIYF. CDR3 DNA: TGTGCCAGCAGCCTCCGGGCTGGAAACACCATATATTTT.

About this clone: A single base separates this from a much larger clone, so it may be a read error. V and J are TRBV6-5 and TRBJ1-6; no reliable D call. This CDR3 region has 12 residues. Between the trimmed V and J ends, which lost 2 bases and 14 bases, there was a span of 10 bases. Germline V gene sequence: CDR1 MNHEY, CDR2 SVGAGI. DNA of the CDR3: TGTGCCAGCAGTTACACTAATGCATCCCTCCACTTT. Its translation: CASSYTNASLHF.

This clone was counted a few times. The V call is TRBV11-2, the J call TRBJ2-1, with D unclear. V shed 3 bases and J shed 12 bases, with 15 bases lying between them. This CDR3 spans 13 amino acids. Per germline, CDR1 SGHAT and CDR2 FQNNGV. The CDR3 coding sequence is TGTGCCAGCAGCTTCAGTACCAATGAGCGGCAGTTCTTC. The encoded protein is CASSFSTNERQFF.